This TCR beta chain was recorded in a study of T cell responses to AZD1222 COVID-19 vaccine. Per germline, CDR1 LNHNV and CDR2 YYDKDF (reference sequence). The CDR3 spans 15 residues. V trimming: 3 bases; J trimming: 4 bases; junction bases outside the gene matches: 6. TCRdb's table, derived via immunoSEQ multiplex PCR, lists solely in-frame clones and lacks some. Seen here are around 120,000 clones, about 90% observed once, and the top ten hold 1.1%. The input for sequencing was peripheral blood, taken on day 0 of AZD1222 vaccination. This TCR derives from an adult in good health. V is TRBV15 and J is TRBJ1-1; 9 bases line up with TRBD1. The CDR3 region has the DNA TGTGCCACCAGCAGGGGACAGGGTGGGGGCACTGAAGCTTTCTTT. Residues: CATSRGQGGGTEAFF.